Given below is one T cell receptor (beta chain) in context. Its antigen is undetermined. Eight separate reactions per sample yielded the cDNA. TCRdb reworked the 5' RACE reads into one entry per CDR3 protein, no DNA. Listed are around 450,000 distinct CDR3 sequences; roughly 2.2% falls within the top ten. The source of the sample is a study of monozygotic twins with inflammatory bowel disease. CDR1 and CDR2 (germline): MNHEY, SVGAGI. The CDR3 runs to 14 residues. Whole-study findings and limits: Evidence failed to back one strong IBD-linked signal or clonotype. For IBD patients, clonotypes shared with others were fewer than for healthy twins, especially with disease activity.

V is TRBV6-5 and J is TRBJ2-5; TCRdb calls TRBD1, which cannot be checked without DNA. The sample consisted of blood. The TCR sequence derives from a human donor with ulcerative colitis or Crohn's disease, or a healthy co-twin of an affected twin (not recorded which). The CDR3: CASSLGQWDKTQYF.